These T cell receptor beta chains were read from a single sample in a study of CXCR3-negative and CXCR3-positive naive CD8 T cells. TCRdb reprocessed the 5' RACE reads and stores each CDR3 protein as one record, lacking DNA. This repertoire includes 100,000 to 150,000 distinct CDR3 sequences. The sample was naive CXCR3- CD8+ T cells from blood. The receptors derive from a human donor in good health. Some clones in this sample may be carry-over from other donors' samples. Each CDR3 is given with its conserved first and last residue.

TRBJ2-5,TRBV28,CASSGGLYQETQYF
TRBJ2-3,TRBV7-9,CASSSLEAQYF
TRBJ1-1,TRBV7-8,CASSLADRVSGNPEAFF
TRBJ2-1,TRBV13,CASSLGGTYNEQFF
TRBJ2-1,TRBV4-1,CASSQDPGGGRDNEQFF
TRBJ2-1,TRBV10-3,CATWRETGGNNEQFF
TRBJ2-3,TRBV15,CATSRDLTSGPTDTQYF
TRBJ2-3,TRBV28,CASSLIDTQYF
TRBJ1-2,TRBV21-1,CASSKEHSSNGYTF
TRBJ1-1,TRBV2,CASTIRGAGVFGTEAFF
TRBJ2-7,TRBV20-1,CSARDQGTSYEQYF
TRBJ1-3,TRBV7-9,CASTRDGKVTSGNTIYF
TRBJ2-1,TRBV5-1,CASSYPGRSSSYNEQFF
TRBJ2-1,TRBV15,CATSRVDSYWANEQFF
TRBJ2-5,TRBV12-3/TRBV12-4,CASSRPGPQETQYF
TRBJ2-7,TRBV20-1,CSARDGLTSYEQYF
TRBJ2-7,TRBV27,CASSLTGGSHPYEQYF
TRBJ1-5,TRBV28,CASTPGQSNQPQHF
TRBJ1-1,TRBV29-1,CSVEQWNTEAFF
TRBJ2-2,TRBV11-2,CTSSLGVNTGELFF
TRBJ2-3,TRBV7-7,CASSPGLAGPDTQYF
TRBJ2-7,TRBV30,CAWRFNSYEQYF
TRBJ2-7,TRBV28,CASSSPQGAKTGEQYF
TRBJ2-7,TRBV21-1,CASSKDPGTGRNYEQYF
TRBJ2-1,TRBV20-1,CSAPGLGSYNEQFF
TRBJ2-3,TRBV7-9,CASSLYVRGIGTDTQYF
TRBJ2-2,TRBV7-2,CASSTVPGGELFF
TRBJ1-5,TRBV6-1,CASSEDIGRTVDQPQHF
TRBJ1-6,TRBV4-3,CASSPSGVLSSYNSPLHF
TRBJ2-1,TRBV7-9,CASSPGGLASYNEQFF
TRBJ1-5,TRBV4-1,CASSQDPSAGQPQHF
TRBJ2-7,TRBV10-2,CASSESADEQYF
TRBJ2-6,TRBV6-5,CASNTGAGANVLTF
TRBJ2-7,TRBV28,CASSIAREQYF
TRBJ2-1,TRBV6-5,CASRNYNEQFF
TRBJ2-7,TRBV29-1,CSVEDNYEQYF
TRBJ2-7,TRBV29-1,CSVGGDPGQTTYEQYF
TRBJ2-1,TRBV21-1,CASSTLWDVEQFF
TRBJ2-2,TRBV5-6,CASTGQLNTGELFF
TRBJ2-1,TRBV2,CASSEEGYRGLQNEQFF
TRBJ2-2,TRBV29-1,CSVEVGVTGELFF
TRBJ1-2,TRBV29-1,CSVTTPPGQTYGYTF
TRBJ2-7,TRBV30,CAWRPQGNYEQYF
TRBJ2-2,TRBV29-1,CSVEGRKTGELFF
TRBJ2-7,TRBV12-3/TRBV12-4,CASSPSRDRGRYEQYF
TRBJ2-1,TRBV9,CASSATGLPYNEQFF
TRBJ2-4,TRBV9,CASGQGTGAKNIQYF
TRBJ2-7,TRBV11-2,CASSLQLAGGYEQYF